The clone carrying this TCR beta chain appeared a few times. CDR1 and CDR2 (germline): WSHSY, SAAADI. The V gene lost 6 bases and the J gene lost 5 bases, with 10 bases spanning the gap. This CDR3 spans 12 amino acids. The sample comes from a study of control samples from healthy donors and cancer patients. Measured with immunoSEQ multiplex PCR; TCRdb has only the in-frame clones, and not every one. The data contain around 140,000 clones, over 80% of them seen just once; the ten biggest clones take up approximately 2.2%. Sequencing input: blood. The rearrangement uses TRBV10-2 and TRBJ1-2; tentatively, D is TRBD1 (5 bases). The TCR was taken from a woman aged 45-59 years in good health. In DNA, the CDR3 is TGCGCCAGCAGGACAGACAGTTATGGCTACACCTTC. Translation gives CASRTDSYGYTF.